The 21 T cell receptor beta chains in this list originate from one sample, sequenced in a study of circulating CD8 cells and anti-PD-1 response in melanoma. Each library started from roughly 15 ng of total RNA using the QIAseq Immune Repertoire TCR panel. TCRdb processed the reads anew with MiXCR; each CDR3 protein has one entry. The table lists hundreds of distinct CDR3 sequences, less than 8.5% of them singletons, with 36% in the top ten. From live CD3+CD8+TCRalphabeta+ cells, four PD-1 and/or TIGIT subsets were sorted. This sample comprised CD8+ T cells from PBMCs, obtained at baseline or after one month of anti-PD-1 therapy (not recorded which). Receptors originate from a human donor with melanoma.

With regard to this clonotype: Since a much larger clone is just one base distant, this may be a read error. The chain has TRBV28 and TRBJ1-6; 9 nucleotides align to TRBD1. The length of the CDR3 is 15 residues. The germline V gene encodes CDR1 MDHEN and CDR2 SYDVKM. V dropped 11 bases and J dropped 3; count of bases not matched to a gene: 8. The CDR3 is CAGTETGGYNSPLHF. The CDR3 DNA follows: TGTGCCGGCACAGAGACAGGGGGCTATAATTCACCCCTCCACTTT.

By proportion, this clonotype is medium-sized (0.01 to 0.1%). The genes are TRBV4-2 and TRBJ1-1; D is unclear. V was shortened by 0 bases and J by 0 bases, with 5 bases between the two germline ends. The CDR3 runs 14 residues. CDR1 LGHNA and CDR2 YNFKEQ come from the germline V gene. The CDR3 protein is CASSQDKVNTEAFF. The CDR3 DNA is TGTGCCAGCAGCCAAGATAAGGTGAACACTGAAGCTTTCTTT.

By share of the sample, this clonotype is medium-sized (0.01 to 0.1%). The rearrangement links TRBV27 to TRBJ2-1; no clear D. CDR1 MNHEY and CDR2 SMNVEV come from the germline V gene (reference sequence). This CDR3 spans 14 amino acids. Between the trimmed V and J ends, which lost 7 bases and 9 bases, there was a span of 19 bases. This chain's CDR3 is CASTDYEYGGEQFF. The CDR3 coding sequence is TGTGCCAGCACTGATTATGAGTATGGCGGTGAGCAGTTCTTC.

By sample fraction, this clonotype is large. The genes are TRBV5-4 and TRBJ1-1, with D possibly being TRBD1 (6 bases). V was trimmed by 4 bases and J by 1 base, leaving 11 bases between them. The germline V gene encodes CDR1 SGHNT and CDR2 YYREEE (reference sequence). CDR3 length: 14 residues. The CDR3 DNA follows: TGTGCCAGCAGCGCCAAAGGGGGGAACACTGAAGCTTTCTTT. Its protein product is CASSAKGGNTEAFF.

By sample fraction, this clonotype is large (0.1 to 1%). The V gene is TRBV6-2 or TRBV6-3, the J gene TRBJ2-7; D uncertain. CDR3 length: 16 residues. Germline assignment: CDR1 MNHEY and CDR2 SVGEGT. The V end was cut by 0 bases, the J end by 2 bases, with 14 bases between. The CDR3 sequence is CASSYSRGPAAYEQYF. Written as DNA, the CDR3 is TGTGCCAGCAGTTACTCGCGAGGCCCCGCAGCCTACGAGCAGTACTTC.

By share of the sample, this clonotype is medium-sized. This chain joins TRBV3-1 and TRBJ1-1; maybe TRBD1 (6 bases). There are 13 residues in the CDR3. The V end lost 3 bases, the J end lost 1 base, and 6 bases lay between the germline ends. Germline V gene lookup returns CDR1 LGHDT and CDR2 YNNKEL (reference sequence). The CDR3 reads CASSQTGNTEAFF. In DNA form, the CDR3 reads TGTGCCAGCAGCCAGACAGGGAACACTGAAGCTTTCTTT.

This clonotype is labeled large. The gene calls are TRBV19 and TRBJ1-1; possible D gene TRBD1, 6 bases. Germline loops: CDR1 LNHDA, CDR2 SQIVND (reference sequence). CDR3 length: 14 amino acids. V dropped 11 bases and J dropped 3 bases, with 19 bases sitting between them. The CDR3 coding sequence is TGTGCCGTGAGGCGGGGGGCATGGGACACTGAAGCTTTCTTT. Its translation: CAVRRGAWDTEAFF.

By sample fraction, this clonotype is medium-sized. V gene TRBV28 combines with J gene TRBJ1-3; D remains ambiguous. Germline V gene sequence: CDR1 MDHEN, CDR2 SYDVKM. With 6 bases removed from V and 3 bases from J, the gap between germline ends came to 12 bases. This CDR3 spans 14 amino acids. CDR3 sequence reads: CASSHPSYGNTIYF. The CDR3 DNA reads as TGTGCCAGCAGCCACCCTTCGTATGGAAACACCATATATTTT.

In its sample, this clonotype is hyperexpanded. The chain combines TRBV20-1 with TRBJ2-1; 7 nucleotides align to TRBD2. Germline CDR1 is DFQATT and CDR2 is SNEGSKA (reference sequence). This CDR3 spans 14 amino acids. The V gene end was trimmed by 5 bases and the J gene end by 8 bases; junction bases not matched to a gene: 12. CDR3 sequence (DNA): TGCAGTGCTTGGACTAGGAGGGCTGAAGATGAGCAGTTCTTC. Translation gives CSAWTRRAEDEQFF.

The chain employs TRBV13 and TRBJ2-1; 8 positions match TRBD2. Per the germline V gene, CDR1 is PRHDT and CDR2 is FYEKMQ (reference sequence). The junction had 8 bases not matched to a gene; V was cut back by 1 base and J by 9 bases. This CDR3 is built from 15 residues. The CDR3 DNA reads TGTGCCAGCAGCTTAGTCCGGCGGGGGGTATTTGAGCAGTTCTTC. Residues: CASSLVRRGVFEQFF.

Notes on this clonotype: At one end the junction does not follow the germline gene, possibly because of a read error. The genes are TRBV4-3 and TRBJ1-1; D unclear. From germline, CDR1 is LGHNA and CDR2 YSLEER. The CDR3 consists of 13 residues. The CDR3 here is CASSPARNSEAFF. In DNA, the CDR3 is TGCGCCAGCAGCCCCGCGCGGAACAGTGAAGCTTTCTTT.

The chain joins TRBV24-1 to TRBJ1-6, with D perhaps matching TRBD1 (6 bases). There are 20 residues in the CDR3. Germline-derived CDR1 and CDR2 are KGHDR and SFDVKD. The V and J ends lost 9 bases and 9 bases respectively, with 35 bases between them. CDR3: CATAVPDRQGSLYFGSPLHF. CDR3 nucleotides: TGTGCCACCGCCGTCCCCGACCGGCAGGGGAGTTTATATTTCGGTTCACCCCTCCACTTT.

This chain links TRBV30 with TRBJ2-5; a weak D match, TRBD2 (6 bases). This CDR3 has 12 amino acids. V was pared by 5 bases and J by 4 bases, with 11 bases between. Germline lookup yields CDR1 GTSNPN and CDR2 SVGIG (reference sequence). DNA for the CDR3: TGTGCCTGGGACCGGGGGAGAGAGACCCAGTACTTC. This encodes CAWDRGRETQYF. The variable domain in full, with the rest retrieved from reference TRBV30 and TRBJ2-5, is SQTIHQWPATLVQPVGSPLSLECTVEGTSNPNLYWYRQAAGRGLQLLFYSVGIGQISSEVPQNLSASRPQDRQFILSSKKLLLSDSGFYLCAWDRGRETQYFGPGTRLLVL.

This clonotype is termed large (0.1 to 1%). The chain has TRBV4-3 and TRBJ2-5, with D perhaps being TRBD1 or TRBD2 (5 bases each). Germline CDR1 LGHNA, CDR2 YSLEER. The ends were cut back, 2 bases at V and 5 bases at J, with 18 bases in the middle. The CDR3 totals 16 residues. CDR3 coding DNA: TGCGCCAGCAGCCAATACGGGACCGCGGGCCAGGAGACCCAGTACTTC. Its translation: CASSQYGTAGQETQYF.

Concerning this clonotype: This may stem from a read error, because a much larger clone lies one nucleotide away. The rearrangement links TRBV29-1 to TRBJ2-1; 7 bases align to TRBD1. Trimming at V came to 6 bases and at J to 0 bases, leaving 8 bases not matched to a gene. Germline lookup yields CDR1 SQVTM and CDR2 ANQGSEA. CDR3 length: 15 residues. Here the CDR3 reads CSVRGGDRSYNEQFF. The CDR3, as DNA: TGCAGCGTCCGAGGGGGCGACCGCTCCTACAATGAGCAGTTCTTC.

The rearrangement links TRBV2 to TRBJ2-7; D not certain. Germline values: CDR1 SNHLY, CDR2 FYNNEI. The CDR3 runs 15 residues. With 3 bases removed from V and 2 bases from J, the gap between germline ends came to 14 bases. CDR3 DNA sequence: TGTGCCAGCAGTGATTTAAAAGTCGTCCCCTACGAGCAGTACTTC. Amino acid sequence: CASSDLKVVPYEQYF.

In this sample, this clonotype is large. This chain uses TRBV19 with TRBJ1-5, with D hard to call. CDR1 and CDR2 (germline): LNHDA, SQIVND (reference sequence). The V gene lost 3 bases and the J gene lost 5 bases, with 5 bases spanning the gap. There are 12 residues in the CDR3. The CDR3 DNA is TGTGCCAGTAGTATGCAGGATCAGCCCCAGCATTTT. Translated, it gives CASSMQDQPQHF.

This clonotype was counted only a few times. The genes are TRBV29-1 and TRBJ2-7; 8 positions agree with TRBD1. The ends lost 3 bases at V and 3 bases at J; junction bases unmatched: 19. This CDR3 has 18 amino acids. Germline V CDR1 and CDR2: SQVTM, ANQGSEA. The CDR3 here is CSVEIPGQEIPSNYEQYF. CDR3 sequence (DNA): TGCAGCGTTGAGATTCCGGGACAGGAGATTCCCTCTAACTACGAGCAGTACTTC.

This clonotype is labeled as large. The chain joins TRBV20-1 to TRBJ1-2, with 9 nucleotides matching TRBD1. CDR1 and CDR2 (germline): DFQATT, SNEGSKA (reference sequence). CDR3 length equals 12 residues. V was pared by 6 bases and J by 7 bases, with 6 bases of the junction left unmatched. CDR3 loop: CSAEQGAGGYTF. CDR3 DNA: TGCAGTGCCGAACAGGGGGCGGGTGGCTACACCTTC.

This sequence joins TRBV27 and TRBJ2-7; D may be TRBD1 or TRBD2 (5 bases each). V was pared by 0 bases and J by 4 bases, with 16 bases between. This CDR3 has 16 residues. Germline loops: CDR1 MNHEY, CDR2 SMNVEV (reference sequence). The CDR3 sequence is CASSLSRGTVVYEQYF. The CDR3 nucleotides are TGTGCCAGCAGTTTATCCCGAGGGACGGTGGTATACGAGCAGTACTTC.

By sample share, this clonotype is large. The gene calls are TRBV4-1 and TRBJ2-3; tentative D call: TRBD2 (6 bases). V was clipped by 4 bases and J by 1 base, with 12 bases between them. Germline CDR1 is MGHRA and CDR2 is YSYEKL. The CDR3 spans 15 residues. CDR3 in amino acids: CASSPRDGRTDTQYF. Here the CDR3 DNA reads TGCGCCAGCAGCCCGCGGGACGGGCGCACAGATACGCAGTATTTT.